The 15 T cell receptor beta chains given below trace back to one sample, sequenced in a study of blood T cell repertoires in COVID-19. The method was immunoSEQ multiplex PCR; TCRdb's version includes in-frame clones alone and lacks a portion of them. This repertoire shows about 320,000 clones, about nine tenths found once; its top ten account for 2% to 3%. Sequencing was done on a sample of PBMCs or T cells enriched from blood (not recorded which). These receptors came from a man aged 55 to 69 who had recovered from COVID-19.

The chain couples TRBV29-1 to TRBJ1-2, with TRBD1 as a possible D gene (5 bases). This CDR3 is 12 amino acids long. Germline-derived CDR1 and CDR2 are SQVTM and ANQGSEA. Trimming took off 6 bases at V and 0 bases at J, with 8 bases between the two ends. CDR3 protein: CSVDSPNYGYTF. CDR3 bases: TGCAGCGTCGACAGCCCTAACTATGGCTACACCTTC.

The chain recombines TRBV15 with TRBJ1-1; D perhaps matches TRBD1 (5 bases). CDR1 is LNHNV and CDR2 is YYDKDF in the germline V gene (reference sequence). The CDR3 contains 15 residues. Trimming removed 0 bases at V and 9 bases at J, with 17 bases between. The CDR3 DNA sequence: TGTGCCACCAGCAGAGATTGGACGGAGGGGCCTCAAGCTTTCTTT. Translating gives CATSRDWTEGPQAFF.

CDR3 protein: CASSFLTDDGYTF. The CDR3 DNA follows: TGTGCCAGCAGCTTTCTTACAGACGATGGCTACACCTTC. The chain has TRBV7-9 and TRBJ1-2; D gene unclear. V lost 3 bases to trimming and J lost 6 bases, with 11 bases between them. From germline, CDR1 is SEHNR and CDR2 FQNEAQ (reference sequence). There are 13 residues in the CDR3.

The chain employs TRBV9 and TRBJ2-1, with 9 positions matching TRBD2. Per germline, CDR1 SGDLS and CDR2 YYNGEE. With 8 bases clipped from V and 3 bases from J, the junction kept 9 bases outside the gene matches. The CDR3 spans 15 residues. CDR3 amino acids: CASTRSSGGYNEQFF. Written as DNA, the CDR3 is TGTGCCAGTACTCGCAGTAGCGGGGGCTACAATGAGCAGTTCTTC.

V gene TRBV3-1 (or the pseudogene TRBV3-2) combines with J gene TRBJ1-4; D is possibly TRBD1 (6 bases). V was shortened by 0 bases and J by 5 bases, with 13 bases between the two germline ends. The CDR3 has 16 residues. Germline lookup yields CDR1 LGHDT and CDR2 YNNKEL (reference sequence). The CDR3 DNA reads TGTGCCAGCAGCCAAGATCGATCAGGGACAAATGAAAAACTGTTTTTT. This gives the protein CASSQDRSGTNEKLFF.

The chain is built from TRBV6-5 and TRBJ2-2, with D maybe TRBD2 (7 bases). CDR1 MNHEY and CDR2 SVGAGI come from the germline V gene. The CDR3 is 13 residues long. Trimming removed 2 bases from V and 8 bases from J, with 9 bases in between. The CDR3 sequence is CASSYGGAGELFF. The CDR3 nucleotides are TGTGCCAGCAGTTACGGGGGGGCGGGGGAGCTGTTTTTT.

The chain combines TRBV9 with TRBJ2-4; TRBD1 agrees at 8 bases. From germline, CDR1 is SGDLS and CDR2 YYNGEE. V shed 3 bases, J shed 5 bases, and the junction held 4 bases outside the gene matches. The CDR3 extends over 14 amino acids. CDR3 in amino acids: CASSGRDRQNIQYF. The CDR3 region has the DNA TGTGCCAGCAGCGGCCGGGACAGGCAAAACATTCAGTACTTC.

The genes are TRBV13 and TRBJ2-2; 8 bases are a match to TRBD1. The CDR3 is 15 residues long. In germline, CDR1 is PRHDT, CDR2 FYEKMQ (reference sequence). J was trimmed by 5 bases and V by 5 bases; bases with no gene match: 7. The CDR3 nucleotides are TGTGCCAGCAGCACCCAGGGGGCCCGGACCGGGGAGCTGTTTTTT. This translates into CASSTQGARTGELFF.

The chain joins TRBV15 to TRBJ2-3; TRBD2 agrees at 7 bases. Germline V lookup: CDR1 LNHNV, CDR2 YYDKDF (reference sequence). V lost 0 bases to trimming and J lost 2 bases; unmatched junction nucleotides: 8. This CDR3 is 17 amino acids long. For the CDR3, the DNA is TGTGCCACCAGCAGAGATCCCCCGGGGGGAAACACAGATACGCAGTATTTT. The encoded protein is CATSRDPPGGNTDTQYF.

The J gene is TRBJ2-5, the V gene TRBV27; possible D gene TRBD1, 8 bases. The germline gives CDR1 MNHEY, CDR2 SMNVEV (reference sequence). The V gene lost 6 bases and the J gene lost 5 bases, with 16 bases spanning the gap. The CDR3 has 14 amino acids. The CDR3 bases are TGTGCCAGCAGAAACAGGGGGGGGACGGAGACCCAGTACTTC. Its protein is CASRNRGGTETQYF.

CDR3 region: CASSLEGQSNYEQYF. The CDR3, as DNA: TGTGCCAGCAGCTTGGAGGGACAGTCGAACTACGAGCAGTACTTC. The V gene is TRBV5-5, the J gene TRBJ2-7, with 7 bases fitting TRBD1. V shed 0 bases, J shed 3 bases, and the junction held 6 bases outside the gene matches. The CDR3 spans 15 residues. Germline V gene lookup returns CDR1 SGHKS and CDR2 YYEKEE (reference sequence).

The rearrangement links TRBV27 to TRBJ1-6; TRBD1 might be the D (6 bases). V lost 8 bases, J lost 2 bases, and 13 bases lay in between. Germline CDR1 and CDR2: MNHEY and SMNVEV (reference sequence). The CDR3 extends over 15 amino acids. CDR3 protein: CASRTAGTYNSPLHF. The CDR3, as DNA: TGTGCCAGCCGGACAGCCGGCACCTATAATTCACCCCTCCACTTT.

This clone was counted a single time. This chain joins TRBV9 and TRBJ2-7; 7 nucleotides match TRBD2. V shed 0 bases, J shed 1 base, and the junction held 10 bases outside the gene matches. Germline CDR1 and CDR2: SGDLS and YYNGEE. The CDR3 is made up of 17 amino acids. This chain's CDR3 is CASSVDGGSTGSYEQYF. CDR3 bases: TGTGCCAGCAGCGTAGACGGGGGGAGCACTGGGTCCTACGAGCAGTACTTC.

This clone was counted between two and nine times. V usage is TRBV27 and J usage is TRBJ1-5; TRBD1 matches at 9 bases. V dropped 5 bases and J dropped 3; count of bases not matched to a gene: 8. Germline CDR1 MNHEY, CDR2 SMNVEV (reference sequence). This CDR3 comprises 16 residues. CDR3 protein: CASSPQQGANNQPQHF. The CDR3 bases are TGTGCCAGCAGTCCACAACAGGGGGCGAACAATCAGCCCCAGCATTTT.

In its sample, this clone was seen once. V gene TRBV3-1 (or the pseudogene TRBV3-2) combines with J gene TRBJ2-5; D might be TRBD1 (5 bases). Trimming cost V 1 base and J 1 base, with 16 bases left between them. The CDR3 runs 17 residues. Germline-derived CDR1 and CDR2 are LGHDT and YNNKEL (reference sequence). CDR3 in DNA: TGTGCCAGCAGCCAAGTGTGGGGCCAAAAATCCCAAGAGACCCAGTACTTC. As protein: CASSQVWGQKSQETQYF.